Sequencing of this TCR beta chain was carried out in a study of Ad26.COV2.S vaccination and SARS-CoV-2 variants. Turning to the study itself: Of the COV1001 trial arms, the Ad26.COV2.S arm included the donor. The authors gave Ad26.COV2.S intramuscularly, either once or twice 56 days apart.

Repertoires were generated with immunoSEQ multiplex PCR, while TCRdb's copy carries only in-frame clones and drops some. The sample shows 400,000 or so clones, about nine tenths of them seen only once. Note on this clone: Its target is unknown.

General observations from the study: Substantial post-vaccination breadth of spike-specific CD8+ and CD4+ T cell responses was reported.

Treatment described: approximately 18 received Ad26.COV2.S at low or high dose, single or two shots; 5 received placebo; per-sample allocation not given. The study sampled participants on day 63 after the first vaccine or placebo injection. Spike of the Wuhan-strain SARS-CoV-2 was expressed by an Ad26 vector, which formed the vaccine. V lost 1 base to trimming and J lost 9 bases; unmatched junction nucleotides: 5. The CDR3 is 14 residues long. The germline CDR1 and CDR2 sequences are SEHNR and FQNEAQ (reference sequence). The chain has TRBV7-9 and TRBJ2-1; 8 nucleotides match TRBD2. This receptor was obtained from a person aged 18-65 years who received the Ad26.COV2.S COVID-19 vaccine or a placebo. This material consisted of peripheral blood, taken in a trial of Ad26.COV2.S vaccine versus placebo. In DNA, the CDR3 is TGTGCCAGCAGCTTAGGTGCGGGGGGTCTTGAGCAGTTCTTC. Its protein product is CASSLGAGGLEQFF.